One and the same sample provided the 8 T cell receptor beta chains below, sequenced in a study of blood T cell repertoires in COVID-19. Assay: immunoSEQ multiplex PCR; the TCRdb copy retains only in-frame clones and omits some. The table lists roughly 140,000 clones, approximately 85% of them singletons. The sample comprised peripheral blood. These receptors originate from a man aged 45-60 years with acute or convalescent COVID-19.

V usage is TRBV28 and J usage is TRBJ2-1, with 11 bases fitting TRBD2. Trimming took 8 bases from V and 5 from J; bases not matched to a gene: 8. The CDR3 has 15 amino acids. CDR1 and CDR2 from the germline V gene are MDHEN and SYDVKM. The DNA for the CDR3 is TGTGCCAGCCAGTGGCTAGCGGGAGGAAACAATGAGCAGTTCTTC. This sequence encodes CASQWLAGGNNEQFF.

The V gene is TRBV6-5, the J gene TRBJ1-6; a weak D match, TRBD1 (6 bases). The V and J ends lost 6 bases and 9 bases respectively, with 12 bases between them. Germline V gene lookup returns CDR1 MNHEY and CDR2 SVGAGI. The CDR3 is 13 amino acids. The CDR3 loop is CASSLRGRSPLHF. CDR3 DNA sequence: TGTGCCAGCAGCCTCAGGGGTCGTTCACCCCTCCACTTT.

The chain recombines TRBV2 with TRBJ2-7, with TRBD1 identical over 7 bases. CDR1 is SNHLY and CDR2 is FYNNEI in the germline V gene. V dropped 4 bases and J dropped 3; count of bases not matched to a gene: 3. The CDR3 runs to 13 residues. CDR3 sequence (DNA): TGTGCCAGCAGTGCAGGGGGATACTACGAGCAGTACTTC. This sequence encodes CASSAGGYYEQYF.

The CDR3, as DNA: TGTGCTAGTGGTTTGGTACTCGTGGACACATACTCTGGAAACACCATATATTTT. The encoded protein is CASGLVLVDTYSGNTIYF. The chain links TRBV12-5 to TRBJ1-3, with TRBD1 as a possible D gene (5 bases). Germline CDR1 is LGHNT and CDR2 is FRNRAP. The CDR3 extends over 18 amino acids. Deletions cut 0 bases from V and 0 bases from J, with 15 bases between.

This clone was detected only a few times. The chain links TRBV2 to TRBJ1-5; 7 bases line up with TRBD1. CDR3 length equals 12 residues. Losses at the gene ends were 9 bases for V and 4 bases for J; bases not matched to a gene: 3. The germline V gene encodes CDR1 SNHLY and CDR2 FYNNEI. The CDR3, as DNA: TGTGCCAGAGGGACAGCTAATCAGCCCCAGCATTTT. It is translated as CARGTANQPQHF.

The chain uses TRBV18 and TRBJ2-6; 11 bases line up with TRBD1. This CDR3 is built from 18 residues. Germline V gene data show CDR1 as KGHSH and CDR2 as LQKENI. Trimming at V came to 3 bases and at J to 0 bases, leaving 4 bases not matched to a gene. The CDR3 spells CASSPRDRGASGANVLTF. CDR3 nucleotides: TGTGCCAGCTCACCTCGGGACAGGGGGGCCTCTGGGGCCAACGTCCTGACTTTC.

This rearrangement joins TRBV10-2 to TRBJ2-3, with 8 bases that match TRBD2. Germline V CDR1 and CDR2: WSHSY, SAAADI. The CDR3 is 15 residues long. After removal of 4 bases from V and 5 bases from J, the junction contained 8 bases not matched to a gene. The CDR3 DNA reads as TGCGCCAGCAGTGGGCTTAGCGGGGCCTTAGATACGCAGTATTTT. Translation: CASSGLSGALDTQYF.

The V gene is TRBV9, the J gene TRBJ2-2, with D tentatively TRBD1 (5 bases). This CDR3 contains 13 residues. Germline V gene data show CDR1 as SGDLS and CDR2 as YYNGEE. V was pared by 0 bases and J by 8 bases, with 8 bases between. CDR3 sequence: CASSVGGVGELFF. The CDR3 coding sequence is TGTGCCAGCAGCGTAGGGGGCGTGGGGGAGCTGTTTTTT.